Following are 7 T cell receptor beta chains from one sample sequenced in a study of cytomegalovirus exposure and HLA in healthy donors. PCR used 60 Vbeta primers and 13 Jbeta primers. Clones were sequenced by immunoSEQ multiplex PCR, and TCRdb holds only the in-frame ones, with some missing. Here the sample spans roughly 100,000 clones, about 74% being singletons. Sequences were obtained from PBMCs. Every receptor here comes from a female donor in good health and CMV-seronegative.

The sample holds one count of this clone. The rearrangement links TRBV7-9 to TRBJ2-5, with D uncertain. Trimming pared 5 bases from V and 2 bases from J, leaving 9 bases between. Germline V gene sequence: CDR1 SEHNR, CDR2 FQNEAQ (reference sequence). CDR3 length: 13 amino acids. CDR3 DNA sequence: TGTGCCAGCAGCCGCGGATTACAAGAGACCCAGTACTTC. Translation gives CASSRGLQETQYF. The full variable domain, completed using reference TRBV7-9 and TRBJ2-5, is DTGVSQNPRHKITKRGQNVTFRCDPISEHNRLYWYRQTLGQGPEFLTYFQNEAQLEKSRLLSDRFSAERPKGSFSTLEIQRTEQGDSAMYLCASSRGLQETQYFGPGTRLLVL.

This clone has a handful of counts. This chain links TRBV19 with TRBJ1-2, with 10 bases matching TRBD1. The CDR3 totals 15 residues. The ends lost 7 bases at V and 4 bases at J; junction bases unmatched: 9. From germline, CDR1 is LNHDA and CDR2 SQIVND (reference sequence). For the CDR3, the DNA is TGTGCCAGTACCTATCGGGACAGGGGCCTCTATGGCTACACCTTC. Translating gives CASTYRDRGLYGYTF.

The chain employs TRBV7-6 and TRBJ2-3; the match to TRBD1 covers 8 bases. Germline V CDR1 and CDR2: SGHVS, FNYEAQ. With 5 bases clipped from V and 0 bases from J, the junction kept 4 bases outside the gene matches. The length of the CDR3 is 15 residues. CDR3 residues: CASSRGQGSTDTQYF. CDR3 bases: TGTGCCAGCAGCCGTGGACAGGGTAGCACAGATACGCAGTATTTT.

The chain is built from TRBV30 and TRBJ2-5, with D possibly matching TRBD1 (6 bases). From germline, CDR1 is GTSNPN and CDR2 SVGIG (reference sequence). Trimming removed 0 bases from V and 4 bases from J, with 6 bases in between. The CDR3 covers 12 residues. The CDR3 coding sequence is TGTGCCTGGAGTGTAGGGGGAGAGACCCAGTACTTC. Its protein is CAWSVGGETQYF.

J is TRBJ1-3 and V is TRBV5-1; no firm D call. The V gene's germline CDR1 is SGHRS and CDR2 YFSETQ. CDR3 size: 16 residues. Trimming cost V 3 bases and J 0 bases, with 13 bases left between them. The CDR3 loop reads CASSSLDTSSGNTIYF. In DNA form, the CDR3 reads TGCGCCAGCAGCTCATTAGACACCTCCTCTGGAAACACCATATATTTT. The variable domain in full, completed from reference TRBV5-1 and TRBJ1-3, reads KAGVTQTPRYLIKTRGQQVTLSCSPISGHRSVSWYQQTPGQGLQFLFEYFSETQRNKGNFPGRFSGRQFSNSRSEMNVSTLELGDSALYLCASSSLDTSSGNTIYFGEGSWLTVV.

The gene calls are TRBV7-2 and TRBJ1-1, with TRBD1 matching over 10 bases. In germline, CDR1 is SGHTA, CDR2 FQGNSA. The CDR3 runs 19 residues. V shed 1 base, J shed 4 bases, and the junction held 15 bases outside the gene matches. The CDR3: CASSLGKTGGRLSGTEAFF. Written as DNA, the CDR3 is TGTGCCAGCAGCTTAGGGAAGACAGGGGGCCGCCTGTCGGGCACTGAAGCTTTCTTT.

This chain joins TRBV12-5 and TRBJ1-2; 7 bases align to TRBD1. The ends lost 7 bases at V and 3 bases at J; junction bases unmatched: 5. Germline V gene lookup returns CDR1 LGHNT and CDR2 FRNRAP. There are 13 residues in the CDR3. In nucleotides, the CDR3 is TGTGCTAGTGCCTACGGGACAGACTATGGCTACACCTTC. Translating it yields CASAYGTDYGYTF.